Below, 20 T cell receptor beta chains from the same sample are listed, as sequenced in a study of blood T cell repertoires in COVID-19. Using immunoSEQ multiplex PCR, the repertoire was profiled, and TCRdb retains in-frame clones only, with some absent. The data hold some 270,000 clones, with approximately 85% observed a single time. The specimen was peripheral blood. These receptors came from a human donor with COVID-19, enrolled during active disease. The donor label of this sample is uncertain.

This CDR3 reads CASSSREYVNEQFF. CDR3 nucleotides: TGTGCCAGCAGCTCCCGGGAGTACGTAAATGAGCAGTTCTTC. The chain carries TRBV7-9 and TRBJ2-1; weak D call: TRBD2 (6 bases). The CDR3 extends over 14 amino acids. CDR1 and CDR2 from the germline V gene are SEHNR and FQNEAQ (reference sequence). V lost 4 bases and J 7 bases, leaving 14 bases between the germline ends.

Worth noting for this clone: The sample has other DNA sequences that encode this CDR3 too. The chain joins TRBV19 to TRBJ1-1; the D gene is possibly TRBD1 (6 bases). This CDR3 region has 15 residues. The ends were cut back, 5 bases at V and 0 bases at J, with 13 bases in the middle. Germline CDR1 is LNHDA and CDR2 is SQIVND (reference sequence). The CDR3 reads CASSSLTGLNTEAFF. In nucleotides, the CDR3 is TGTGCCAGTAGTTCCCTGACAGGTTTGAACACTGAAGCTTTCTTT.

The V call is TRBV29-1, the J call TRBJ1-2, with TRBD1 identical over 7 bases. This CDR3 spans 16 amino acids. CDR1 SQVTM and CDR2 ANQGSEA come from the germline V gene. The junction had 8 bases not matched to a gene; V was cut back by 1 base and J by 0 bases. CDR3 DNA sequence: TGCAGCGTTGAAGGGGACAGCCCCCAAGCTAACTATGGCTACACCTTC. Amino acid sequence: CSVEGDSPQANYGYTF.

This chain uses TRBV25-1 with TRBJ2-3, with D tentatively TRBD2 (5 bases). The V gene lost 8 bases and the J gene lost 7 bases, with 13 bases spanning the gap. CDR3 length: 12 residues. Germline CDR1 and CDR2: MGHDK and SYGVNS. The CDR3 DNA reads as TGTGCCAGCGGGCGAGGGCCCAATACGCAGTATTTT. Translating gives CASGRGPNTQYF.

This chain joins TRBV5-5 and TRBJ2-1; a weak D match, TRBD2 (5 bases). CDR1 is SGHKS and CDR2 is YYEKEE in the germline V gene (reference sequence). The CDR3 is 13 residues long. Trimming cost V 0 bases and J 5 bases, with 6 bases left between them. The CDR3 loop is CASSLAGDNEQFF. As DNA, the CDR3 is TGTGCCAGCAGCTTGGCCGGGGACAATGAGCAGTTCTTC.

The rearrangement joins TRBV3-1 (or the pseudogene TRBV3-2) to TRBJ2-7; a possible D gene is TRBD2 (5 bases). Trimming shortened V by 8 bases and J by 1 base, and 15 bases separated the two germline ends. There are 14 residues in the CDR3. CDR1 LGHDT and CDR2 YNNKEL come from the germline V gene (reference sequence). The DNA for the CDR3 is TGTGCCAGCGCCCAGTCCGGGGTGTCCTACGAGCAGTACTTC. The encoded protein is CASAQSGVSYEQYF.

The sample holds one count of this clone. In nucleotides, the CDR3 is TGTGCCAGCAGTGACATGGTTCGGACAGGCCTTCTTTGGAACACTGAAGCTTTCTTT. Encoded protein: CASSDMVRTGLLWNTEAFF. V is TRBV6-4 and J is TRBJ1-1, with 7 bases that match TRBD1. This CDR3 region has 19 residues. Germline V gene sequence: CDR1 MRHNA, CDR2 SNTAGT. Losses at the gene ends were 2 bases for V and 1 base for J; bases not matched to a gene: 16.

CDR3: CAWTSGPPGSPLHF. As DNA, the CDR3 is TGTGCCTGGACCAGTGGGCCGCCAGGTTCACCCCTCCACTTT. The chain joins TRBV30 to TRBJ1-6; D is undetermined. The CDR3 loop spans 14 amino acids. Per germline, CDR1 GTSNPN and CDR2 SVGIG (reference sequence). V was trimmed by 4 bases and J by 9 bases, leaving 16 bases between them.

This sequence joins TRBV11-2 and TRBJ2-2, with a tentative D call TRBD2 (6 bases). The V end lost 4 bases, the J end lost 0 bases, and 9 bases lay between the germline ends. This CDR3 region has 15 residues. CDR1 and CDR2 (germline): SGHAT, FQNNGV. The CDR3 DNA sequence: TGTGCCAGCAGCTACACGGGAGCGAACACCGGGGAGCTGTTTTTT. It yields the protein CASSYTGANTGELFF.

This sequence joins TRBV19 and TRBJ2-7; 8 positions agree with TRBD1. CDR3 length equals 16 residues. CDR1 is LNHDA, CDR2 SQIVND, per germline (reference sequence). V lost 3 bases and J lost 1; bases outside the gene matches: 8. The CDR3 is CASSIGTGGGSYEQYF. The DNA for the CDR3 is TGTGCCAGTAGTATCGGAACAGGGGGAGGATCCTACGAGCAGTACTTC.

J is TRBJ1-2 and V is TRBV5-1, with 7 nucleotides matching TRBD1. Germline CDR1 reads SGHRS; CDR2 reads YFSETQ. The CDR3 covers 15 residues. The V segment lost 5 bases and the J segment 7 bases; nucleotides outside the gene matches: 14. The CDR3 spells CASSLLLSGGGGYTF. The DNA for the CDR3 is TGCGCCAGCAGTCTTCTCCTATCAGGGGGTGGTGGCTACACCTTC.

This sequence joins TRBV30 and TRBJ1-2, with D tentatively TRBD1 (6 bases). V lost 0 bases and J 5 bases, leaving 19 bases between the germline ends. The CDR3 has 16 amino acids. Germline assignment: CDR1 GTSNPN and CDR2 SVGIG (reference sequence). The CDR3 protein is CAWSVGSGQGLYGYTF. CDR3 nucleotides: TGTGCCTGGAGTGTGGGATCGGGGCAGGGGTTGTATGGCTACACCTTC.

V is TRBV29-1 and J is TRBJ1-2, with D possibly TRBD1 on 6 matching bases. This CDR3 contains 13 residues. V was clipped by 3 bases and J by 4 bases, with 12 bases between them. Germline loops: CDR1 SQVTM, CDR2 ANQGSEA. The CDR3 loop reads CSVDLGAGYGYTF. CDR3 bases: TGCAGCGTTGACCTGGGGGCGGGCTATGGCTACACCTTC.

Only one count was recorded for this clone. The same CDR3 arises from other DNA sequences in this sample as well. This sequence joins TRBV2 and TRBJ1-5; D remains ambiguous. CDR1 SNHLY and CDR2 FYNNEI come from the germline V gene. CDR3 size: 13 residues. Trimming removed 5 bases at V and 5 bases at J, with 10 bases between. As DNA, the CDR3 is TGTGCCAGCAGTTCTGGTGGAGATCAGCCCCAGCATTTT. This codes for CASSSGGDQPQHF.

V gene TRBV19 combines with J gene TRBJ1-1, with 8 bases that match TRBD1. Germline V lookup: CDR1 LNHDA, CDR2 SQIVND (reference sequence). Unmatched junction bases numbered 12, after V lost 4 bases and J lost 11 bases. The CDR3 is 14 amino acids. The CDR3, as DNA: TGTGCCAGTAGTACATCCGGACAGGGCCGCGGGGCTTTCTTT. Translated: CASSTSGQGRGAFF.

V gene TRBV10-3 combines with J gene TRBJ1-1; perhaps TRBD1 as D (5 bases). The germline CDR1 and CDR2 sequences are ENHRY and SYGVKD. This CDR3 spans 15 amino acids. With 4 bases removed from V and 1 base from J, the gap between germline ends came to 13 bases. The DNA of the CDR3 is TGTGCCATCAGTGCCGAATTGACAGAGAACACTGAAGCTTTCTTT. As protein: CAISAELTENTEAFF.

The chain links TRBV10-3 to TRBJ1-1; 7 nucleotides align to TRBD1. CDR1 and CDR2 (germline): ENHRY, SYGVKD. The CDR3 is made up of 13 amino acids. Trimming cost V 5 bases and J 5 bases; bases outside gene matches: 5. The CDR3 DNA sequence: TGTGCCATCAGTACAGGGGTAGGAACTGAAGCTTTCTTT. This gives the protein CAISTGVGTEAFF.

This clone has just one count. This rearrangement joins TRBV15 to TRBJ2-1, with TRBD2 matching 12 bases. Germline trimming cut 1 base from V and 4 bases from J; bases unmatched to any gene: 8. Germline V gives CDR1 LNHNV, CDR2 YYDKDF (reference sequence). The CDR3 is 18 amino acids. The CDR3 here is CATSRGLAGVVVYNEQFF. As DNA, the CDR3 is TGTGCCACCAGCAGAGGACTAGCGGGAGTCGTCGTTTACAATGAGCAGTTCTTC.

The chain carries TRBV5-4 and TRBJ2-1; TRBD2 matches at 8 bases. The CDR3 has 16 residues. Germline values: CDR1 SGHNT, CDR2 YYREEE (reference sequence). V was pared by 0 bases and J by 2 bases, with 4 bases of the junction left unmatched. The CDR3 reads CASSLGGRPPYNEQFF. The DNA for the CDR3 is TGTGCCAGCAGCTTGGGCGGGAGGCCCCCCTACAATGAGCAGTTCTTC.

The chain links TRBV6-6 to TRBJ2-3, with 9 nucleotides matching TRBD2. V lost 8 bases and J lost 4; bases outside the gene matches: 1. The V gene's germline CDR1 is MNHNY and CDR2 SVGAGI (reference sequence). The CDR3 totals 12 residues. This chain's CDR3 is CASAGGADTQYF. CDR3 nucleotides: TGTGCCAGCGCGGGGGGGGCAGATACGCAGTATTTT.